These 15 T cell receptor beta chains originate from one sample sequenced in a study of blood T cell repertoires in COVID-19 (dated by TCRdb to 2020 to 2021). Receptor libraries were prepared by the immunoSEQ multiplex PCR assay. TCRdb took over this immuneACCESS table, retaining in-frame rearrangements with V and J assigned. Such tables are incomplete; in checked studies, under half of the missing clones stem from an unresolved V gene, and the remainder is unexplained. The sample table contains 110,000 or so clones; only one count was recorded for 80% to 90% of them. The ten largest clones take up about 3% of the sample. The sequencing input was peripheral blood. These receptors originate from a man aged 35 to 55 with acute or convalescent COVID-19.

The chain joins TRBV2 to TRBJ2-3; D may be TRBD2 (6 bases). CDR3 length: 12 residues. Deletions cut 8 bases from V and 4 bases from J, with 10 bases between. CDR1 is SNHLY, CDR2 FYNNEI, per germline. As DNA, the CDR3 is TGTGCCAGCGGCGGAGGGGCAGATACGCAGTATTTT. This codes for CASGGGADTQYF.

This clone was seen only once. The V call is TRBV7-9, the J call TRBJ1-1, with D perhaps matching TRBD1 (5 bases). CDR3 length equals 18 residues. CDR1 SEHNR and CDR2 FQNEAQ come from the germline V gene (reference sequence). Trimming pared 1 base from V and 2 bases from J, leaving 20 bases between. Here the CDR3 DNA reads TGTGCCAGCAGCTTAGTCCAATGGGGGGGTCCCTCAAACACTGAAGCTTTCTTT. This translates into CASSLVQWGGPSNTEAFF.

This clone was counted between two and nine times. V gene TRBV12-3 or TRBV12-4 combines with J gene TRBJ2-7; D is undetermined. V lost 3 bases and J lost 4, with 10 bases in between. This CDR3 has 13 amino acids. The CDR3 loop reads CASSFSNAYEQYF. DNA for the CDR3: TGTGCCAGCAGTTTCTCAAACGCGTACGAGCAGTACTTC.

J is TRBJ2-1 and V is TRBV18; TRBD1 matches 7 bases. CDR1 is KGHSH and CDR2 is LQKENI in the germline V gene. Trimming cost V 3 bases and J 2 bases; bases outside gene matches: 4. This CDR3 is 15 amino acids long. CDR3 protein: CASSPQTGTYNEQFF. CDR3 bases: TGTGCCAGCTCACCCCAGACAGGGACCTACAATGAGCAGTTCTTC.

V is TRBV19 and J is TRBJ1-1, with unresolved D. The germline V and J ends were trimmed by 5 bases and 4 bases, with 11 bases remaining between them. CDR1 LNHDA and CDR2 SQIVND come from the germline V gene (reference sequence). The CDR3 totals 13 residues. The CDR3 coding sequence is TGTGCCAGTAGTGCGATTACGGGCACTGAAGCTTTCTTT. It translates to CASSAITGTEAFF.

The V and J genes are TRBV7-9 and TRBJ2-5, with TRBD1 matching 7 bases. The germline gives CDR1 SEHNR, CDR2 FQNEAQ (reference sequence). The length of the CDR3 is 14 residues. Trimming at V came to 3 bases and at J to 0 bases, leaving 1 base not matched to a gene. CDR3 nucleotides: TGTGCCAGCAGCTTCGGGACAGACCAAGAGACCCAGTACTTC. This encodes CASSFGTDQETQYF.

The chain carries TRBV20-1 and TRBJ1-2, with D hard to call. Germline V gene lookup returns CDR1 DFQATT and CDR2 SNEGSKA (reference sequence). CDR3 length equals 12 residues. V was cut by 3 bases and J by 2 bases, with 7 bases left in between. The CDR3 spells CSASVQNYGYTF. Here the CDR3 DNA reads TGCAGTGCTAGTGTACAGAACTATGGCTACACCTTC.

This rearrangement joins TRBV3-1 (or the pseudogene TRBV3-2) to TRBJ2-3; TRBD2 is a possible D gene (6 bases). This CDR3 is built from 15 residues. V dropped 5 bases and J dropped 0 bases, with 12 bases sitting between them. Germline V gene lookup returns CDR1 LGHDT and CDR2 YNNKEL (reference sequence). The chain's CDR3 is CASSFSGASTDTQYF. The CDR3 DNA reads as TGTGCCAGCAGCTTTAGCGGAGCTAGCACAGATACGCAGTATTTT.

The chain has TRBV7-2 and TRBJ2-1; possible D gene TRBD2, 7 bases. The length of the CDR3 is 16 residues. Trimming removed 1 base at V and 0 bases at J, with 10 bases between. Germline V lookup: CDR1 SGHTA, CDR2 FQGNSA. The CDR3 DNA reads TGTGCCAGCAGCTTAGTGGGGGGGCACTCCTACAATGAGCAGTTCTTC. This codes for CASSLVGGHSYNEQFF. The full variable domain, with the rest looked up from reference TRBV7-2 and TRBJ2-1, is GAGVSQSPSNKVTEKGKDVELRCDPISGHTALYWYRQSLGQGLEFLIYFQGNSAPDKSGLPSDRFSAERTGGSVSTLTIQRTQQEDSAVYLCASSLVGGHSYNEQFFGPGTRLTVL.

The CDR3: CASSVLPGQGIYEQYF. The CDR3 nucleotides are TGTGCCAGCAGCGTACTGCCGGGACAGGGGATCTACGAGCAGTACTTC. The gene calls are TRBV9 and TRBJ2-7, with 10 bases matching TRBD1. Germline loops: CDR1 SGDLS, CDR2 YYNGEE. The CDR3 is 16 amino acids. Trimming took 1 base from V and 3 from J; bases not matched to a gene: 7. Looking up the rest from reference TRBV9 and TRBJ2-7 gives the full variable domain: DSGVTQTPKHLITATGQRVTLRCSPRSGDLSVYWYQQSLDQGLQFLIQYYNGEERAKGNILERFSAQQFPDLHSELNLSSLELGDSALYFCASSVLPGQGIYEQYFGPGTRLTVT.

This clone showed up just a few times. This chain connects TRBV3-1 (or the pseudogene TRBV3-2) to TRBJ2-5, with TRBD2 identical over 13 bases. After removal of 5 bases from V and 4 bases from J, the junction contained 4 bases not matched to a gene. The CDR3 runs to 15 residues. CDR1 LGHDT and CDR2 YNNKEL come from the germline V gene (reference sequence). This CDR3 reads CASSAWTSGGETQYF. For the CDR3, the DNA is TGTGCCAGCAGCGCGTGGACTAGCGGGGGAGAGACCCAGTACTTC.

The chain links TRBV19 to TRBJ1-1, with TRBD1 identical over 10 bases. The CDR3 has 16 amino acids. The germline V gene encodes CDR1 LNHDA and CDR2 SQIVND (reference sequence). The trim removed 6 bases at V and 1 base at J, leaving 8 bases unmatched. The CDR3 region has the DNA TGTGCCAGTAGAAACGACAGGGGGCGATGGAACACTGAAGCTTTCTTT. Translation gives CASRNDRGRWNTEAFF.

CDR3 nucleotides: TGTGCCAGCAGCGGGACAGGGGGCAGTGGAAACACCATATATTTT. As protein: CASSGTGGSGNTIYF. The chain employs TRBV9 and TRBJ1-3; 11 nucleotides match TRBD1. This CDR3 region has 15 residues. Unmatched junction bases numbered 2, after V lost 3 bases and J lost 3 bases. Germline lookup yields CDR1 SGDLS and CDR2 YYNGEE. The entire variable domain, with the rest obtained from reference TRBV9 and TRBJ1-3, is as follows: DSGVTQTPKHLITATGQRVTLRCSPRSGDLSVYWYQQSLDQGLQFLIQYYNGEERAKGNILERFSAQQFPDLHSELNLSSLELGDSALYFCASSGTGGSGNTIYFGEGSWLTVV.

The gene calls are TRBV4-2 and TRBJ2-2; D remains unclear. Germline lookup yields CDR1 LGHNA and CDR2 YNFKEQ. The CDR3 contains 15 residues. The V gene lost 0 bases and the J gene lost 4 bases, with 9 bases spanning the gap. CDR3 nucleotides: TGTGCCAGCAGCCAAGAATTAGCAACCACCGGGGAGCTGTTTTTT. It specifies CASSQELATTGELFF.

This clone was detected only once. This rearrangement joins TRBV9 to TRBJ1-1, with D hard to call. Trimming cost V 4 bases and J 6 bases, with 16 bases left between them. The germline CDR1 and CDR2 sequences are SGDLS and YYNGEE. The CDR3 loop spans 14 amino acids. CDR3 sequence reads: CASSRESIAAEAFF. In DNA form, the CDR3 reads TGTGCCAGCAGCCGGGAGAGCATAGCCGCTGAAGCTTTCTTT.